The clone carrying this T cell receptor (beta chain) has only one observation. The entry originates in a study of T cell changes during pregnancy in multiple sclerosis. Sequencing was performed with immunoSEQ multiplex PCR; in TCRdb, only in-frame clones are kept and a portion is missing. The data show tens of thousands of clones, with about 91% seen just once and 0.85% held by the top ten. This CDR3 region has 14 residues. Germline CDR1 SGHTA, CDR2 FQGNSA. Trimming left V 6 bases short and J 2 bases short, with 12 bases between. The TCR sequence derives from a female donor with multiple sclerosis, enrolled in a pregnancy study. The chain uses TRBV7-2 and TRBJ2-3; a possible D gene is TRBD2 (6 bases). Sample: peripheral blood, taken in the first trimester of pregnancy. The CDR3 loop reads CASSLLAFTDTQYF. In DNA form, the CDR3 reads TGTGCCAGCAGTTTACTAGCCTTCACAGATACGCAGTATTTT.